This T cell receptor beta chain was captured in a study of beta chain features in type 1 diabetes. Trimming cost V 3 bases and J 1 base, with 6 bases left between them. Per germline, CDR1 SQVTM and CDR2 ANQGSEA. The length of the CDR3 is 12 residues. In total, each donor contributed a single heparinised blood draw that averaged about 100 mL. This clone occurred a few times. What it recognizes is unknown. Notes on the study in general: Patients' naive, central memory and Treg TCRB repertoires seemed closer to one another than those of healthy donors. The cDNA sequencing approach could over-represent high-TCR-expressing cells. Individuals with type 1 diabetes displayed fewer insertions and more deletions at VDJ junctions. For Type 1 diabetes patients, all four CD4+ subsets carried TCRB CDR3s that were moderately but significantly shorter.

Expressed TCRB transcripts got sequenced, as all isolated RNA was reverse transcribed. Clones were sequenced by immunoSEQ multiplex PCR, and TCRdb holds only the in-frame ones, with some missing. The profile covers 100,000 to 150,000 clones, with roughly a sixth appearing a single time and roughly 2.5% taken by the ten largest. The sample consisted of central memory CD4+ T cells from blood. The rearrangement joins TRBV29-1 to TRBJ1-1; tentative D call: TRBD1 (5 bases). This clonotype was obtained from a man aged 18-30 years with type 1 diabetes. The DNA of the CDR3 is TGCAGCGTTGACGGGGGGAACACTGAAGCTTTCTTT. The encoded protein is CSVDGGNTEAFF.